Given below is one T cell receptor beta chain in context. The antigen remains undetermined. The sample originates from a study of shared clonotypes between healthy human individuals. General study results and limits: The sharing of around 5% of naive CD4 clonotypes was seen across a handful of donors. Among the subsets, naive ones generally showed larger estimated richness than memory ones.

Between the trimmed V and J ends, which lost 6 bases and 1 base, there was a span of 18 bases. CDR1 is MNHEY, CDR2 SMNVEV, per germline (reference sequence). The CDR3 consists of 16 residues. The data were produced by immunoSEQ multiplex PCR, yet TCRdb's version contains in-frame clones alone and is incomplete. Here the sample spans about 1.5 million clones, under 99% being singletons. The J gene is TRBJ1-1, the V gene TRBV27; D is perhaps TRBD1 (5 bases). The sequenced material came from naive CD4+ T cells sorted from blood. The sample's subset: CD45RA+ positively selected. The receptor's source is a man aged 25 to 45 in good health. The CDR3 here is CASSSAPGPRNTEAFF. As DNA, the CDR3 is TGTGCCAGCAGCTCAGCCCCGGGACCCAGGAACACTGAAGCTTTCTTT.